These T cell receptor beta chains were read from a single sample in a study of blood T cell repertoires in COVID-19. Here immunoSEQ multiplex PCR was the method, and the copy in TCRdb shows in-frame clones only, minus some. Seen here are around 85,000 clones, roughly 87% observed once, and the top ten hold approximately 5.9%. The specimen was peripheral blood. These receptors came from a man in his 60s with acute or convalescent COVID-19. The CDR3 runs from the conserved cysteine through the conserved F or W. Each record gives: clone size, V gene, J gene, D gene, CDR3 DNA, CDR3 protein. A D gene is named only where the DNA matches it firmly. For some rows the clone size is stated as once, few or many, or as a class when expanded; others skip it.

>.|TRBV14|TRBJ2-3|.
TGTGCCAGCAGCCACGGGGTATTGGTGCCAGATACGCAGTATTTT
CASSHGVLVPDTQYF
>.|TRBV18|TRBJ1-2|TRBD1
TGTGCCAGCTCACCTGAACAGGGGTTGGGCTACACCTTC
CASSPEQGLGYTF
>few|TRBV15|TRBJ1-1|.
TGTGCCACCAGCAGGGCGGAGATGGGGAACACTGAAGCTTTCTTT
CATSRAEMGNTEAFF
>.|TRBV7-2|TRBJ1-5|.
TGTGCCAGCAGCTTATCAGATTCAAGGACAGCCCCCTCGCATTTT
CASSLSDSRTAPSHF
>.|TRBV21-1|TRBJ1-1|.
TGTGCCAGCAGCAAAAAGGTAGGGGAGAACACTGAAGCTTTCTTT
CASSKKVGENTEAFF
>.|TRBV6-2/TRBV6-3|TRBJ1-5|.
TGTGCCAGCAGTTACCCGGCCGTGACCGGGCAGCCCCAGCATTTT
CASSYPAVTGQPQHF
>few|TRBV29-1|TRBJ2-7|TRBD2
TGCAGCGTTCTAGCGGGGGGCGAGCAGTACTTC
CSVLAGGEQYF
>.|TRBV4-2|TRBJ1-4|TRBD1
TGTGCCAGCAGCCAAGGGCCAACAGGGGGCGGGACTGCTAATGAAAAACTGTTTTTT
CASSQGPTGGGTANEKLFF
>few|TRBV3-1/TRBV3-2|TRBJ2-1|.
TGTGCCAGCAGCCCAGGGGAGAATGAGCAGTTCTTC
CASSPGENEQFF
>.|TRBV10-2|TRBJ2-5|TRBD2
TGCGCCAGCAGTCGGGCAGCGGGGGGCTATCAAGAGACCCAGTACTTC
CASSRAAGGYQETQYF
>.|TRBV4-1|TRBJ1-2|TRBD1
TGCGCCAGCAGCCAAGTACAGGGGAACCCCGAGGGCTACACCTTC
CASSQVQGNPEGYTF
>.|TRBV6-4|TRBJ1-6|.
TGTGCCAGCAGTCCCCCAGGGTCAGGTAGCTCCTATAATTCACCCCTCCACTTT
CASSPPGSGSSYNSPLHF
>.|TRBV6-5|TRBJ1-6|TRBD1
TGTGCCAGCAGAGGACAGGGGTGGAATTCACCCCTCCACTTT
CASRGQGWNSPLHF
>.|TRBV6-2/TRBV6-3|TRBJ2-1|TRBD2
TGTGCCAGCAGCGGGACTAGCGGGGGGCCCGTAGCGTTCTTC
CASSGTSGGPVAFF
>.|TRBV4-2|TRBJ1-3|TRBD1
TGTGCCAGCAGCCAAGTCACGGGACAGGCCTTCTATTTT
CASSQVTGQAFYF
>.|TRBV18|TRBJ2-1|TRBD2
TGTGCCAGCTCACATACTAGCGGTCTTTCCTACAATGAGCAGTTCTTC
CASSHTSGLSYNEQFF
>.|TRBV9|TRBJ1-1|.
TGTGCCAGCAGCGTAAAGGGGTGGACGGGCGGTTACACTGAAGCTTTCTTT
CASSVKGWTGGYTEAFF
>once|TRBV9|TRBJ2-1|TRBD2
TGTGCCAGCAGCGAGGGACTAGCGGGGTTATTTGGGAATGAGCAGTTCTTC
CASSEGLAGLFGNEQFF
>.|TRBV3-1/TRBV3-2|TRBJ2-3|TRBD2
TGTGCCAGCAGCCCTCTGGTAGCGGGGGCCCTTCGAGACATTAGCACAGATACGCAGTATTTT
CASSPLVAGALRDISTDTQYF
>.|TRBV5-1|TRBJ1-1|.
TGCGCCAGCAGCCATTTTACCCGCAGGGCTTGGACTGAAGCTTTCTTT
CASSHFTRRAWTEAFF
>many|TRBV11-2|TRBJ2-7|.
TGTGCCAGCAGCTTGGATCAAGGGGACGAGCAGTACTTC
CASSLDQGDEQYF
>.|TRBV5-1|TRBJ2-2|TRBD1
TGCGCCAGCAGCCCGGAGGGACAGGGGGCTGTCGGGGAGCTGTTTTTT
CASSPEGQGAVGELFF
>.|TRBV4-2|TRBJ2-5|TRBD2
TGTGCCAGCAGCCAAACCGGGACTAGCGGAGAAGAGACCCAGTACTTC
CASSQTGTSGEETQYF
>.|TRBV5-1|TRBJ1-4|TRBD1
TGCGCCAGCAGCGCCGGGACAGTAAATGAAAAACTGTTTTTT
CASSAGTVNEKLFF
>.|TRBV3-1/TRBV3-2|TRBJ1-2|TRBD1
TGTGCCAGCAGCCCTGGAAGACAGGGTGGACGGTATGGCTACACCTTC
CASSPGRQGGRYGYTF
>.|TRBV5-6|TRBJ1-4|.
TGTGCCAGCAGTAGCAGAAGGACAGTGAATGAAAAACTGTTTTTT
CASSSRRTVNEKLFF
>.|TRBV23-1|TRBJ2-7|TRBD1
TGCGCCAGCAGTCCCTGGGGACAGGTGAGCTCCTACGAGCAGTACTTC
CASSPWGQVSSYEQYF
>.|TRBV30|TRBJ1-5|.
TGTGCCTGGAGTGCCTCCGGGCAGCCCCAGCATTTT
CAWSASGQPQHF
>.|TRBV19|TRBJ1-4|.
TGTGCCAGTAGTATCCGGACAGCAGAAAAACTGTTTTTT
CASSIRTAEKLFF
>.|TRBV7-2|TRBJ1-5|.
TGTGCCAGCAGCTTAGAAGACAGACGCAATCAGCCCCAGCATTTT
CASSLEDRRNQPQHF
>once|TRBV3-1/TRBV3-2|TRBJ1-6|.
TGTGCCAGCAGCCACCAACCGCGGTTTAATTCACCCCTCCACTTT
CASSHQPRFNSPLHF
>once|TRBV19|TRBJ1-1|TRBD1
TGTGCCAGTGGACAGGGGGCCGCTTTCTTT
CASGQGAAFF
>once|TRBV27|TRBJ1-1|TRBD1
TGTGCCAGCAGTTCTCGGACAGGGACGACTGAAGCTTTCTTT
CASSSRTGTTEAFF
>.|TRBV3-1/TRBV3-2|TRBJ2-3|.
TGTGCCAGCAGCGGAACCGAATGGGGGGGCAGCACAGATACGCAGTATTTT
CASSGTEWGGSTDTQYF
>once|TRBV6-6|TRBJ1-5|.
TGTGCCAGCAGTCCCCCCTCCGGCAGGGCGGCTCAGCCCCAGCATTTT
CASSPPSGRAAQPQHF
>once|TRBV11-2|TRBJ2-5|TRBD2
TGTGCCAGCAGCTTATCCCTAGCGGGGGGGCAAGAGACCCAGTACTTC
CASSLSLAGGQETQYF
>.|TRBV11-3|TRBJ2-7|.
TGTGCCAGCAGCTTAGGAGGAAGCTCCTACGAGCAGTACTTC
CASSLGGSSYEQYF
>.|TRBV5-5|TRBJ2-2|TRBD1
TGTGCCAGCAGCTTTTCCGGACAGGGAATAATTACCGGGGAGCTGTTTTTT
CASSFSGQGIITGELFF
>.|TRBV7-9|TRBJ1-2|.
TGTGCCAGCAGCTTATTAGAAGGAGACCTATATGGCTACACCTTC
CASSLLEGDLYGYTF
>few|TRBV4-3|TRBJ1-1|.
TGCGCCAGCAGCCAAGGAAGGGGGTGGGACACTGAAGCTTTCTTT
CASSQGRGWDTEAFF
>.|TRBV27|TRBJ1-2|TRBD1
TGTGCCAGCAGGACAACAGGGGGCCTATATGGCTACACCTTC
CASRTTGGLYGYTF
>.|TRBV9|TRBJ2-3|TRBD2
TGTGCCAGCAGCGTAGGATCTAGCGGGGTCACAGATACGCAGTATTTT
CASSVGSSGVTDTQYF
>once|TRBV19|TRBJ1-5|TRBD1
TGTGCCAGTACCTATTTCACAGGGGTCGGTCAGCCCCAGCATTTT
CASTYFTGVGQPQHF
>.|TRBV9|TRBJ1-2|.
TGTGCCAGCAGCGTGGGAGCTAACTATGGCTACACCTTC
CASSVGANYGYTF
>few|TRBV9|TRBJ2-7|.
TGTGCCAGCAGCGTAGCAGGGGCCATACCGTCCTACGAGCAGTACTTC
CASSVAGAIPSYEQYF
>.|TRBV7-2|TRBJ1-6|.
TGTGCCAGCAGCTTAGCCCAGGGGCTGTATTCACCCCTCCACTTT
CASSLAQGLYSPLHF
>.|TRBV6-5|TRBJ2-1|TRBD2
TGTGCCAGCAGTTACCCTGGACTAGCGGGGAACAATGAGCAGTTCTTC
CASSYPGLAGNNEQFF